The T cell receptor beta chain under discussion was sequenced for a study of early T cells in non-severe SARS-CoV-2 infection. This clonotype turned up a few times. V lost 4 bases to trimming and J lost 4 bases; unmatched junction nucleotides: 4. The CDR3 consists of 14 residues. Germline V gene data show CDR1 as SGHTA and CDR2 as FQGNSA. Each cDNA molecule carried a unique molecular identifier. TCRdb processed the 5' RACE reads anew with MiXCR; each CDR3 protein has one entry. In the table there are roughly 56,000 distinct CDR3 sequences, roughly 16% of which are singletons. V is TRBV7-2 and J is TRBJ2-1, with TRBD1 identical over 7 bases. The sequence was obtained from an adult who was a healthcare worker with PCR-confirmed SARS-CoV-2 infection or an uninfected control (not recorded which). Sequencing used whole blood, obtained at baseline. The DNA of the CDR3 is TGTGCCAGCAGCTCGCAGGGACAGTACAATGAGCAGTTCTTC. Translation gives CASSSQGQYNEQFF. Full variable domain (outside the CDR3, taken from reference TRBV7-2 and TRBJ2-1): GAGVSQSPSNKVTEKGKDVELRCDPISGHTALYWYRQSLGQGLEFLIYFQGNSAPDKSGLPSDRFSAERTGGSVSTLTIQRTQQEDSAVYLCASSSQGQYNEQFFGPGTRLTVL.